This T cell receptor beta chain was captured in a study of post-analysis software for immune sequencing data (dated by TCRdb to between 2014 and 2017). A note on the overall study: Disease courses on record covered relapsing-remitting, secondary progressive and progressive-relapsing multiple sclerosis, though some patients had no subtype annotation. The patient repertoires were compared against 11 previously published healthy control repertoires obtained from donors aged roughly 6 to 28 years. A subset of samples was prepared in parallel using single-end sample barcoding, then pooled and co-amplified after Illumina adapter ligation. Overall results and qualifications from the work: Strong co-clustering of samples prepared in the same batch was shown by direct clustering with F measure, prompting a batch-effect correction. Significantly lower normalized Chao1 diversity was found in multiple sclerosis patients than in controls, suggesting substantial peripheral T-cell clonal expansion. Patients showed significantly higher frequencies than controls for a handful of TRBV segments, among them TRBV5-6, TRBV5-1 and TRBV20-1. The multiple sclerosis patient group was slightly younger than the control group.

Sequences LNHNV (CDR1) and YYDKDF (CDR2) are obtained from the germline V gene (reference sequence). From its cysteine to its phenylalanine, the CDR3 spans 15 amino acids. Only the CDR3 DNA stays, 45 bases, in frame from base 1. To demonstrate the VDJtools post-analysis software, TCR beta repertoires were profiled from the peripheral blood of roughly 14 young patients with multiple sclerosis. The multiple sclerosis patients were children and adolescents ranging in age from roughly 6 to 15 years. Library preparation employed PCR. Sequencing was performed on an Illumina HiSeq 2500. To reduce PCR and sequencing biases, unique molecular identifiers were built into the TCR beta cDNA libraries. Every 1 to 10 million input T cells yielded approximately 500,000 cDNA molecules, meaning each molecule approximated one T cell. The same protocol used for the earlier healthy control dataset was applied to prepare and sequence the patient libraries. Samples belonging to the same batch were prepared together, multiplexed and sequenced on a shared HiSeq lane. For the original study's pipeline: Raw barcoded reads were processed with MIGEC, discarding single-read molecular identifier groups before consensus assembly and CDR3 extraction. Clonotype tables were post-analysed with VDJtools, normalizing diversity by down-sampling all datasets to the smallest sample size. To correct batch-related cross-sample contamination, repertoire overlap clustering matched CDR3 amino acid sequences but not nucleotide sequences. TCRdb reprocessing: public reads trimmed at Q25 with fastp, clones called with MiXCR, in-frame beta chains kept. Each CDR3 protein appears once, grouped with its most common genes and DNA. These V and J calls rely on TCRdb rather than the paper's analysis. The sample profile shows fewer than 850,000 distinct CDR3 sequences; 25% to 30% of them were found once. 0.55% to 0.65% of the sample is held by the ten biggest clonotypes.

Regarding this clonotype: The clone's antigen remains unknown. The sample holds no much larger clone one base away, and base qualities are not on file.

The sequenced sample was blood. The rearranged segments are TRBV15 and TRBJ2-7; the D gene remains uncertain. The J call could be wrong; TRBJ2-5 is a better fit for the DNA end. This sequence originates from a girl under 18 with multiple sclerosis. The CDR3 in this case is CATSREARTGETQYF. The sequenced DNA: TGTGCCACCAGCAGAGAGGCCAGGACCGGGGAGACCCAGTACTTC.